Following are 6 T cell receptor beta chains from one sample sequenced in a study of metastatic and nonmetastatic thyroid tumors. TCRdb re-called the PCR reads with MiXCR. The sample lists approximately 24,000 clones, 20% to 25% occurring once. None of the patients had undergone any treatment ahead of thyroid surgery. Sequenced material: blood. The receptors derive from a male donor with papillary thyroid cancer or a benign thyroid nodule (not recorded which). Some clones in this sample may be carry-over from other donors' samples.

This clone was counted ten times or more. This chain links TRBV27 with TRBJ2-2; 7 nucleotides agree with TRBD2. Germline V gene lookup returns CDR1 MNHEY and CDR2 SMNVEV (reference sequence). This CDR3 has 13 amino acids. V was pared by 8 bases and J by 6 bases, with 6 bases of the junction left unmatched. CDR3 in amino acids: CASGVGRAGELFF. The CDR3, as DNA: TGTGCCAGCGGGGTGGGGAGGGCCGGGGAGCTGTTTTTT.

This clone was observed many times. This chain connects TRBV6-1 to TRBJ1-1, with D possibly being TRBD1 (5 bases). V was pared by 10 bases and J by 1 base, with 13 bases between. This CDR3 comprises 13 residues. The germline V gene encodes CDR1 MNHNS and CDR2 SASEGT. The chain's CDR3 is CAIKGVGNTEAFF. The CDR3 nucleotides read TGTGCCATAAAAGGGGTTGGGAACACTGAAGCTTTCTTT.

This clone is judged medium-sized. The chain carries TRBV4-3 and TRBJ1-2; the D gene is possibly TRBD1 (5 bases). The CDR3 consists of 15 residues. Germline assignment: CDR1 LGHNA and CDR2 YSLEER. Trimming removed 1 base from V and 0 bases from J, with 9 bases in between. As DNA, the CDR3 is TGCGCCAGCAGCCAAGGTGCAGGGACTAACTATGGCTACACCTTC. As protein: CASSQGAGTNYGYTF.

This clone was seen many times. The chain recombines TRBV24-1 with TRBJ2-3; D may be TRBD1 (6 bases). The CDR3 consists of 18 residues. V lost 10 bases and J lost 0, with 25 bases in between. Germline V gene sequence: CDR1 KGHDR, CDR2 SFDVKD. The CDR3 coding sequence is TGTGCCACGCACTGGGGGACCCAAAGACAGGCAAGCACAGATACGCAGTATTTT. Protein sequence: CATHWGTQRQASTDTQYF.

The sample holds many counts of this clone. This chain links TRBV11-2 with TRBJ2-7; D is undetermined. The CDR3 is 15 residues long. Per germline, CDR1 SGHAT and CDR2 FQNNGV. V dropped 3 bases and J dropped 3 bases, with 15 bases sitting between them. The CDR3 sequence is CASSFQLVGYYEQYF. The CDR3 bases are TGTGCCAGCAGCTTCCAGTTAGTGGGCTACTACGAGCAGTACTTC.

This clone was detected many times. The chain combines TRBV20-1 with TRBJ2-7; the D is unclear. This CDR3 region has 11 residues. Germline lookup yields CDR1 DFQATT and CDR2 SNEGSKA (reference sequence). The V and J ends lost 2 bases and 4 bases respectively, with 6 bases between them. The CDR3 sequence: CSARSDYEQYF. The CDR3 DNA sequence: TGCAGTGCTAGATCCGATTACGAGCAGTACTTC.